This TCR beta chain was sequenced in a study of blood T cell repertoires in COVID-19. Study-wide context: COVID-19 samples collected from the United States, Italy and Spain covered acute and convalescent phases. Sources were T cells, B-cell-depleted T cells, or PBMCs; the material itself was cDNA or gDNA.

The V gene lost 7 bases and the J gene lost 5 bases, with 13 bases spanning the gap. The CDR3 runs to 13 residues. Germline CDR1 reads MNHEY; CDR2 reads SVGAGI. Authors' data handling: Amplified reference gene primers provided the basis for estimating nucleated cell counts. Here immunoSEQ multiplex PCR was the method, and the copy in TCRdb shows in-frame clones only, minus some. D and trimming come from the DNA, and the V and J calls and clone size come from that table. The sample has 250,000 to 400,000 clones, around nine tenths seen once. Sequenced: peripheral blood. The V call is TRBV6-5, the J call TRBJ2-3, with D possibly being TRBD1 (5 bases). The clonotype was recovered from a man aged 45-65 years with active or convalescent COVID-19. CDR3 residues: CASTSGSGDTQYF. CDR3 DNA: TGTGCCAGCACGTCAGGGTCCGGAGATACGCAGTATTTT.